The text below deals with one TCR beta chain. The antigen this receptor binds is unknown. No much larger clone is present one base from it, and per-base qualities are unavailable. Using the deep immunoSEQ assay, TCR CDR3 regions were amplified from genomic DNA by multiplex PCR. Extracted genomic DNA from each cell subset was distributed evenly across all wells of several immunoSEQ 96-well plates, and each plate was treated as a replicate. Each replicate PCR for sorted subsets received about 180 ng genomic DNA, equal to roughly 29,000 T cell genomes. Purified libraries were quantified with a Qubit 3.0 fluorometer, sized on a Bioanalyzer 2100, and re-quantified with the KAPA Library Quantification kit. Every immunoSEQ 96-well plate was sequenced on a dedicated single-read 150-cycle Illumina NextSeq 550 flow cell. For the original study's pipeline: Because the immunoSEQ output held only junctional sequences and lacked quality scores, the filtering could not match the filtering applied to full-length reads. Sequences were annotated with PyIR, a Python wrapper for IgBLAST v1.9, and V/J genes and CDR3 were assigned using IMGT germline references. Reads were removed for weak V/J assignments (E-value above 1e-6), missing CDR3, stop codons, out-of-frame junctions, or ambiguous translated residues. V3J clonotypes were defined as sequences sharing an identical inferred V gene, J gene, and CDR3 amino acid sequence. The percentage overlap between two repertoires was calculated by dividing the number of shared unique clonotypes by the size of the smaller repertoire. Richness of each repertoire was evaluated using RTK rarefaction, the Chao1 estimator, and Recon v2.1 estimates of unobserved clonotypes. Generation probabilities for all TCRbeta clonotypes obtained by the gDNA method from a handful of donors were computed using OLGA. TCRdb carries this immuneACCESS record with in-frame sequences only. Its versions omit some clonotypes, under half of them owing to an unresolved V gene in the studies checked, with the rest unexplained. V, J and clone size derive from that table, while D and trimming were established from the DNA sequence. Recorded for this sample are some 2,400,000 clones; almost 96% of them occurred a single time. The top ten hold 0.1% to 0.15% of the sample.

The record originates from a study of shared clonotypes between healthy human individuals (dated by TCRdb to the early 2020s). Regarding the research as a whole: The cohort comprised a couple of women and three men aged 18 to 49 years. Blood TCR repertoires of a handful of healthy adults were deeply sequenced to estimate repertoire size and the extent of clonotype sharing between individuals. Per donor, three plates each were used for CD4 naive and CD4 memory, two for CD8 naive, and one for CD8 memory. Libraries were prepared and TCR repertoires were sequenced by different laboratories using diverse techniques, in order to increase sequencing depth and limit assay-specific biases. Per donor, leukapheresis produced somewhere between about 0.94 and 9 billion PBMCs.

Broad study findings and their caveats: Estimated clonotype richness was generally larger for naive than for memory subsets. Sampling was restricted to blood, and TCR repertoires in tissues likely differ from the TCR repertoires found in blood. Clonotypes shared by all four sorted-subset donors showed higher generation probabilities than non-shared clonotypes. Pairwise subsampling led to the expectation that sequencing depth would affect the degree of clonotype sharing among donors. Because the study included only a small number of donors, the genetic and exposure-history diversity represented was limited. Rarefaction of sorted-subset datasets indicated incomplete sequencing despite the large sequencing depth. Across a handful of donors, approximately 4.6% of naive CD4, 3% to 3.5% of naive CD8, under 2.5% of memory CD4, and under 0.45% of memory CD8 clonotypes were shared.

V is pared back by 6 bases and J by 2 bases, with 15 bases lying between the germline termini. Including cysteine and phenylalanine, the CDR3 has 15 amino acids. Of the read, only the CDR3 DNA is kept; its 45 bases are in frame from base 1. CDR1 and CDR2 are read off the germline V gene (reference sequence) as LNHDA and SQIVND. The donors were healthy, HIV-negative adults who had no recently reported acute infections or vaccinations. All donors were Caucasian adults living in Nashville, Tennessee, USA. CD4+ T cells were enriched by magnetic negative selection, after which naive cells were positively selected on CD45RA and the negative fraction was taken as the memory subset. Blood was collected by leukapheresis, and PBMCs were isolated by Ficoll-Histopaque density gradient centrifugation and then cryopreserved in liquid nitrogen vapor phase. Purity and quantity of every magnetically sorted T cell population were checked by analytical flow cytometry. Genomic DNA was isolated from each sorted fraction and quantified by UV absorbance on a Nanodrop 2000c.

The specimen was naive CD4+ T cells sorted from blood. The cell subset or site label of this sample denotes: CD45RA+ positively selected. The sequence was obtained from a man aged 18 to 35 in good health. The chain couples TRBV19 to TRBJ2-3; the D region may be TRBD1 or TRBD2, each matching 6 bases equally. The bases read TGTGCCAGTAGGGATCCGGGGGCACACACAGATACGCAGTATTTT. The encoded protein is CASRDPGAHTDTQYF.